There are a few counts of the clone carrying this TCR beta chain. No antigen is known for it. The germline CDR1 and CDR2 sequences are SGHAT and FQNNGV. The length of the CDR3 is 16 residues. V lost 1 base to trimming and J lost 6 bases, with 18 bases between them. This sample stems from a study of T cell repertoires in cytomegalovirus infection. Study-level information: Recently identified HLA-C-restricted CMV epitopes and well-studied HLA-B-restricted CMV epitopes were used by the study. In public TCR beta signatures, there were indications of both CMV infection and matching HLA type. Study-wide results and limits: Ex vivo, HLA-C-restricted CMV-specific TCR beta clonotypes prevailed over the rest of the response. Identification of carriers of CMV plus the relevant HLA was performed using cumulative public TCR beta family frequency.

A single record per CDR3 protein comes from TCRdb applying MiXCR to the reads. The sample holds about 220,000 distinct CDR3 sequences, roughly two fifths seen once. The material sequenced was CD8+ T cells from cultured PBMCs, taken from culture after CMV antigen stimulation. The chain combines TRBV11-2 with TRBJ1-2; possible D gene TRBD1, 5 bases. This sequence originates from a human donor in good health (CMV status not recorded). Some clones in this sample may be carry-over from other donors' samples. The CDR3 region has the DNA TGTGCCAGCAGCTTAGTTCCCAGGGTGGGGGGACATGGCTACACCTTC. It codes for CASSLVPRVGGHGYTF. Supplemented by reference TRBV11-2 and TRBJ1-2, the full variable domain reads EAGVAQSPRYKIIEKRQSVAFWCNPISGHATLYWYQQILGQGPKLLIQFQNNGVVDDSQLPKDRFSAERLKGVDSTLKIQPAKLEDSAVYLCASSLVPRVGGHGYTFGSGTRLTVV.